A single sample gave rise to the 31 T cell receptor beta chains below, sequenced in a study of T cells in Graves' hyperthyroidism and ophthalmopathy. There were TCR beta CDR3 regions amplified from RNA transcripts. First-round RT-PCR targeting the TCR CDR3 was performed with the HTBI primer set. MiXCR, applied by TCRdb to the multiplex PCR reads, yields one record per CDR3 protein. The data show 450,000 to 650,000 distinct CDR3 sequences, 14% seen once. The sequenced material came from blood. These receptors originate from a woman aged 18 to 35 with Graves' ophthalmopathy.

This clonotype was seen a handful of times. CDR3 sequence reads: CASSSTGDTIYF. CDR3 DNA sequence: TGTGCCAGCAGCTCAACGGGAGACACCATATATTTT. The chain has TRBV7-2 and TRBJ1-3; D ambiguous. The germline V and J ends were trimmed by 4 bases and 8 bases, with 9 bases remaining between them. The CDR3 runs to 12 residues. Per the germline V gene, CDR1 is SGHTA and CDR2 is FQGNSA.

At least ten counts were recorded for this clonotype. The chain combines TRBV3-1 with TRBJ2-1; no reliable D call. The germline V gene has CDR1 LGHDT and CDR2 YNNKEL (reference sequence). CDR3 length: 14 residues. V shed 2 bases and J shed 0 bases, with 5 bases lying between them. CDR3 loop: CASSQTRSYNEQFF. CDR3 DNA sequence: TGTGCCAGCAGCCAAACTCGCTCCTACAATGAGCAGTTCTTC.

This clonotype has at least ten counts. This chain connects TRBV28 to TRBJ2-3; tentative D call: TRBD2 (7 bases). Germline CDR1 MDHEN, CDR2 SYDVKM. The CDR3 is 14 amino acids. V was trimmed by 6 bases and J by 7 bases, leaving 17 bases between them. The CDR3 protein is CASSTRRGGYTQYF. The CDR3 DNA reads TGTGCCAGCAGCACTCGTAGGGGGGGATATACGCAGTATTTT.

V usage is TRBV2 and J usage is TRBJ2-6; D perhaps matches TRBD2 (6 bases). V dropped 4 bases and J dropped 0 bases, with 10 bases sitting between them. This CDR3 has 16 residues. Germline CDR1 SNHLY, CDR2 FYNNEI. CDR3 in DNA: TGTGCCAGCAGTGGCGGGGAGGTCTCTGGGGCCAACGTCCTGACTTTC. This gives the protein CASSGGEVSGANVLTF.

This clonotype was recorded many times. The rearrangement uses TRBV11-1 and TRBJ1-1, with D possibly TRBD1 on 5 matching bases. Trimming took 5 bases from V and 7 from J, leaving 17 bases between them. Germline CDR1 SGHAT, CDR2 FQDESV (reference sequence). There are 14 residues in the CDR3. CDR3 in amino acids: CASSPLGAELEAFF. CDR3 DNA: TGTGCCAGCAGCCCCCTTGGGGCAGAACTTGAAGCTTTCTTT.

The chain links TRBV19 to TRBJ1-3; D remains unclear. The V gene's germline CDR1 is LNHDA and CDR2 SQIVND (reference sequence). The CDR3 has 10 amino acids. The germline V and J ends were trimmed by 7 bases and 4 bases, with 2 bases remaining between them. CDR3 DNA sequence: TGTGCCAGTAAGGGAAACACCATATATTTT. It specifies CASKGNTIYF.

This clonotype was picked up a small number of times. The rearrangement uses TRBV9 and TRBJ2-1, with 11 bases fitting TRBD2. The germline V gene encodes CDR1 SGDLS and CDR2 YYNGEE. Trimming cost V 0 bases and J 0 bases; bases outside gene matches: 11. This CDR3 has 20 residues. The CDR3 DNA sequence: TGTGCCAGCAGCGTAGCCGCCGGCGGTAGCGGGAGGGGCTCCTACAATGAGCAGTTCTTC. The encoded protein is CASSVAAGGSGRGSYNEQFF. The whole variable domain, filled in from reference TRBV9 and TRBJ2-1, reads DSGVTQTPKHLITATGQRVTLRCSPRSGDLSVYWYQQSLDQGLQFLIQYYNGEERAKGNILERFSAQQFPDLHSELNLSSLELGDSALYFCASSVAAGGSGRGSYNEQFFGPGTRLTVL.

A few counts support this clonotype. J is TRBJ1-1 and V is TRBV2; maybe TRBD1 (6 bases). Trimming shortened V by 3 bases and J by 7 bases, and 24 bases separated the two germline ends. This CDR3 is built from 17 residues. Germline CDR1 is SNHLY and CDR2 is FYNNEI. The CDR3 nucleotides read TGTGCCAGCAGTGATTGGGGGGCGAATACCGAATTAGGTGAAGCTTTCTTT. Translating it yields CASSDWGANTELGEAFF.

This clonotype came up many times. V and J are TRBV5-5 and TRBJ1-1; TRBD1 matches at 8 bases. V lost 1 base, J lost 3 bases, and 11 bases stayed unmatched. In germline, CDR1 is SGHKS, CDR2 YYEKEE (reference sequence). The CDR3 runs 17 residues. DNA of the CDR3: TGTGCCAGCAGCTTGACCCGGGGACAGGCCGAGGACACTGAAGCTTTCTTT. This codes for CASSLTRGQAEDTEAFF.

This clonotype was seen only a few times. The chain joins TRBV19 to TRBJ1-6; D gene uncertain. CDR1 is LNHDA, CDR2 SQIVND, per germline (reference sequence). This CDR3 contains 14 residues. V lost 3 bases and J lost 10, with 13 bases in between. CDR3 amino acids: CASSILGMESPLHF. In DNA form, the CDR3 reads TGTGCCAGTAGTATTTTGGGAATGGAGTCACCCCTCCACTTT. The full variable domain, with the rest looked up from reference TRBV19 and TRBJ1-6, is DGGITQSPKYLFRKEGQNVTLSCEQNLNHDAMYWYRQDPGQGLRLIYYSQIVNDFQKGDIAEGYSVSREKKESFPLTVTSAQKNPTAFYLCASSILGMESPLHFGNGTRLTVT.

This clonotype was recorded many times. This chain joins TRBV20-1 and TRBJ2-3; TRBD1 is a possible D gene (6 bases). The CDR3 runs to 13 residues. Germline V gene data show CDR1 as DFQATT and CDR2 as SNEGSKA (reference sequence). The V end was cut by 0 bases, the J end by 6 bases, with 10 bases between. The CDR3 region has the DNA TGCAGTGCTAGAGACACAGGGTCGGATACGCAGTATTTT. Protein product: CSARDTGSDTQYF.

This clonotype was seen ten or more times. This rearrangement joins TRBV6-2 or TRBV6-3 to TRBJ2-7; TRBD1 matches 10 bases. The CDR3 covers 17 residues. Trimming took 5 bases from V and 3 from J; bases not matched to a gene: 13. The V gene's germline CDR1 is MNHEY and CDR2 SVGEGT. CDR3 in amino acids: CASSPPRQGAYLYEQYF. The CDR3 DNA follows: TGTGCCAGCAGTCCTCCCCGACAGGGGGCGTATCTCTACGAGCAGTACTTC.

This clonotype has more than one count but fewer than ten. The gene calls are TRBV30 and TRBJ2-1; perhaps TRBD1 as D (6 bases). CDR1 and CDR2 from the germline V gene are GTSNPN and SVGIG (reference sequence). CDR3 length equals 12 residues. V was trimmed by 2 bases and J by 8 bases, leaving 10 bases between them. CDR3 in DNA: TGTGCCTGGAGTTCTACAGGGTATGAGCAGTTCTTC. This translates into CAWSSTGYEQFF.

The sample holds many counts of this clonotype. The CDR3 protein is CAWELAANTGELFF. DNA for the CDR3: TGTGCCTGGGAACTAGCGGCGAACACCGGGGAGCTGTTTTTT. The chain couples TRBV30 to TRBJ2-2; TRBD2 aligns across 8 bases. The CDR3 length is 14 residues. The V segment lost 5 bases and the J segment 0 bases; nucleotides outside the gene matches: 2. Germline-derived CDR1 and CDR2 are GTSNPN and SVGIG (reference sequence).

This clonotype was recorded at least ten times. The chain carries TRBV28 and TRBJ2-7; the match to TRBD1 covers 7 bases. Germline CDR1 MDHEN, CDR2 SYDVKM. The CDR3 has 14 amino acids. The J segment lost 3 bases and the V segment lost 4 bases, leaving 6 bases of the junction unmatched. CDR3 protein: CASSSRDSVYEQYF. DNA of the CDR3: TGTGCCAGCAGTTCACGGGACAGTGTCTACGAGCAGTACTTC. The full variable domain, completed using reference TRBV28 and TRBJ2-7, is DVKVTQSSRYLVKRTGEKVFLECVQDMDHENMFWYRQDPGLGLRLIYFSYDVKMKEKGDIPEGYSVSREKKERFSLILESASTNQTSMYLCASSSRDSVYEQYFGPGTRLTVT.

The chain recombines TRBV12-3 or TRBV12-4 with TRBJ1-5, with D maybe TRBD1 (6 bases). The CDR3 covers 16 residues. Trimming removed 4 bases at V and 2 bases at J, with 15 bases between. The CDR3 protein is CASSSKDSFGNQPQHF. In DNA form, the CDR3 reads TGTGCCAGCAGTTCTAAGGACAGCTTTGGCAATCAGCCCCAGCATTTT.

This clonotype was seen at least ten times. V is TRBV2 and J is TRBJ2-7, with TRBD1 identical over 9 bases. V lost 6 bases to trimming and J lost 12 bases; unmatched junction nucleotides: 21. Per germline, CDR1 SNHLY and CDR2 FYNNEI. The CDR3 totals 16 residues. The CDR3 DNA reads TGTGCCAGCAGCCGAACCGGAAGGGACAGGGAGCAGGGGCTGTACTTC. This codes for CASSRTGRDREQGLYF.

This clonotype was counted ten times or more. The gene calls are TRBV18 and TRBJ2-1; TRBD2 matches 11 bases. The CDR3 has 15 residues. Germline values: CDR1 KGHSH, CDR2 LQKENI. J lost 5 bases, V lost 6 bases, and 6 bases had no gene match. CDR3 nucleotide sequence: TGTGCCAGCTCCCCCGGGACTAGCGGACACAATGAGCAGTTCTTC. Its translation: CASSPGTSGHNEQFF.

This chain joins TRBV6-5 and TRBJ1-2; 9 bases fit TRBD1. This CDR3 spans 15 amino acids. Germline CDR1 and CDR2: MNHEY and SVGAGI. Losses at the gene ends were 4 bases for V and 2 bases for J; bases not matched to a gene: 5. The CDR3 is CASSLGQGRNYGYTF. CDR3 DNA sequence: TGTGCCAGCAGTTTAGGACAGGGGAGGAACTATGGCTACACCTTC.

In its sample, this clonotype was seen many times. The chain recombines TRBV6-1 with TRBJ1-4; D is uncertain. CDR3 length: 15 residues. Per germline, CDR1 MNHNS and CDR2 SASEGT. Trimming stripped 6 bases from V and 0 bases from J, with 11 bases between. Written as DNA, the CDR3 is TGTGCCAGCAGGGCGCCCTTTTCAACTAATGAAAAACTGTTTTTT. Its protein product is CASRAPFSTNEKLFF.

The table lists this clonotype with a few counts. The V call is TRBV6-2 or TRBV6-3, the J call TRBJ2-5, with D maybe TRBD1 (6 bases). The CDR3 runs to 17 residues. V lost 0 bases and J 1 base, leaving 15 bases between the germline ends. Germline CDR1 MNHEY, CDR2 SVGEGT. Here the CDR3 DNA reads TGTGCCAGCAGTTACTCTCAGGGGCGTGAGGCCCAAGAGACCCAGTACTTC. Its translation is CASSYSQGREAQETQYF.

This clonotype was recorded at least ten times. The chain links TRBV6-5 to TRBJ1-2; 7 bases are shared with TRBD1. Germline CDR1 reads MNHEY; CDR2 reads SVGAGI. The CDR3 runs 14 residues. V lost 2 bases and J lost 3; bases outside the gene matches: 3. The CDR3 region has the DNA TGTGCCAGCAGTTACGCACAGGGGTACTATGGCTACACCTTC. It is translated as CASSYAQGYYGYTF.

There are a few counts of this clonotype. V gene TRBV9 combines with J gene TRBJ2-5; TRBD2 matches 11 bases. V was pared by 0 bases and J by 3 bases, with 10 bases of the junction left unmatched. This CDR3 is 18 amino acids long. The germline CDR1 and CDR2 sequences are SGDLS and YYNGEE. The CDR3 spells CASSVALAGGPWEETQYF. The CDR3 region has the DNA TGTGCCAGCAGCGTAGCGTTAGCGGGAGGGCCGTGGGAAGAGACCCAGTACTTC.

This clonotype has a count of ten or more. This sequence joins TRBV28 and TRBJ2-7, with D hard to call. This CDR3 has 13 amino acids. V lost 3 bases and J 2 bases, leaving 8 bases between the germline ends. Germline-derived CDR1 and CDR2 are MDHEN and SYDVKM. The CDR3 reads CASSFGGTYEQYF. The CDR3 DNA is TGTGCCAGCAGTTTTGGCGGTACCTACGAGCAGTACTTC.

At least ten counts were recorded for this clonotype. This rearrangement joins TRBV2 to TRBJ2-2; D tentatively reads TRBD1 or TRBD2 (5 bases each). The CDR3 covers 13 residues. V was shortened by 7 bases and J by 6 bases, with 12 bases between the two germline ends. Germline CDR1 and CDR2: SNHLY and FYNNEI. DNA for the CDR3: TGTGCCAGCATGGGGGAGTGGGCCGGGGAGCTGTTTTTT. This codes for CASMGEWAGELFF.

This clonotype has more than one count but fewer than ten. The chain employs TRBV24-1 and TRBJ1-2; D may be TRBD1 (6 bases). The CDR3 consists of 14 residues. Germline V gene sequence: CDR1 KGHDR, CDR2 SFDVKD. V gave up 3 bases and J gave up 6 bases, with 13 bases separating them. CDR3 coding DNA: TGTGCCACCAGTGATAGAGGCAGGGGAAATGGCTACACCTTC. As protein: CATSDRGRGNGYTF.

The chain links TRBV19 to TRBJ2-1; D uncertain. The CDR3 consists of 12 residues. Germline V gene sequence: CDR1 LNHDA, CDR2 SQIVND (reference sequence). The germline V and J ends were trimmed by 2 bases and 2 bases, with 1 base remaining between them. CDR3 sequence reads: CASSIPYNEQFF. CDR3 sequence (DNA): TGTGCCAGTAGTATACCCTACAATGAGCAGTTCTTC.

This clonotype was recorded at least ten times. The genes are TRBV7-9 and TRBJ2-5; the D is unclear. Per germline, CDR1 SEHNR and CDR2 FQNEAQ (reference sequence). The CDR3 is 12 amino acids. V was cut by 5 bases and J by 7 bases, with 11 bases left in between. The CDR3 is CASSPPGVTQYF. The CDR3 region has the DNA TGTGCCAGCAGCCCCCCTGGAGTGACCCAGTACTTC.

This clonotype was counted only a few times. The chain carries TRBV9 and TRBJ2-6, with D possibly TRBD2 on 6 matching bases. Trimming cost V 4 bases and J 0 bases, with 14 bases left between them. The CDR3 runs to 17 residues. The germline CDR1 and CDR2 sequences are SGDLS and YYNGEE. The CDR3 coding sequence is TGTGCCAGCAGCCCCCTGGGACTGATCTCTGGGGCCAACGTCCTGACTTTC. As protein: CASSPLGLISGANVLTF.

V gene TRBV14 combines with J gene TRBJ2-2; 8 positions match TRBD2. This CDR3 region has 17 residues. After removal of 4 bases from V and 7 bases from J, the junction contained 14 bases not matched to a gene. Per the germline V gene, CDR1 is SGHDN and CDR2 is FVKESK. This chain's CDR3 is CASSLGIEREQNGELFF. In DNA form, the CDR3 reads TGTGCCAGCAGCCTAGGGATCGAGCGGGAGCAGAACGGGGAGCTGTTTTTT.

This clonotype was counted many times. The V and J genes are TRBV2 and TRBJ2-7; TRBD1 agrees at 7 bases. The CDR3 covers 15 residues. Germline V lookup: CDR1 SNHLY, CDR2 FYNNEI. With V trimmed by 8 bases and J by 4 bases, 14 bases remained unmatched. CDR3 loop: CASSISRGRGYEQYF. Written as DNA, the CDR3 is TGTGCCAGCTCCATAAGTCGGGGCAGGGGGTACGAGCAGTACTTC.